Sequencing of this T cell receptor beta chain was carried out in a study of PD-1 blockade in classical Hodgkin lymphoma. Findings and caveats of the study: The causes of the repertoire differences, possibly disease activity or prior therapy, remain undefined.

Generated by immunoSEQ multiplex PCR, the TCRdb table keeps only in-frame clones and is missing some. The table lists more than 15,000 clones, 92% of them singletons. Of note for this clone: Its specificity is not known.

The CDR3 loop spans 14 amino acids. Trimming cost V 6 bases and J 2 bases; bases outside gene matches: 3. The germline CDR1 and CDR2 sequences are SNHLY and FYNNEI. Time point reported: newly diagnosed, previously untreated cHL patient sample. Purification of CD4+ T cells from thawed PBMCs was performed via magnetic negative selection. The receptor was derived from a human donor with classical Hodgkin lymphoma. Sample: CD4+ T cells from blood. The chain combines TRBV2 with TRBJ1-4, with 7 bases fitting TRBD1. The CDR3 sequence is CASSPRGTNEKLFF. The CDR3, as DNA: TGTGCCAGCAGCCCCAGGGGGACTAATGAAAAACTGTTTTTT.